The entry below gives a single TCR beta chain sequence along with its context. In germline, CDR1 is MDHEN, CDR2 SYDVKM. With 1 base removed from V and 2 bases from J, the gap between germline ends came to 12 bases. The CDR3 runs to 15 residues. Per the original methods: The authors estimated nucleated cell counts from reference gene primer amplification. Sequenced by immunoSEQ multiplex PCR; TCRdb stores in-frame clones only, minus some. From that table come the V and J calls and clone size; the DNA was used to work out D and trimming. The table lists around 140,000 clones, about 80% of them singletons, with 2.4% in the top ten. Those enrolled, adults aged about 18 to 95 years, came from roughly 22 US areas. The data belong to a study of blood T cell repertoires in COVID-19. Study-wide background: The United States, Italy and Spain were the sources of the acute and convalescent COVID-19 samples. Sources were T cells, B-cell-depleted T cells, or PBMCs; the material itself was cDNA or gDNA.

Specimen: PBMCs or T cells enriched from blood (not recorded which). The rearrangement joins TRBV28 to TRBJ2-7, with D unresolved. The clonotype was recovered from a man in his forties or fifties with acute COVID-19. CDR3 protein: CASSLYLEPTYEQYF. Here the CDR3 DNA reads TGTGCCAGCAGTTTATACCTAGAACCTACCTACGAGCAGTACTTC.